A selection of T cell receptor beta chains follows, all from one sample in a study of cytomegalovirus exposure and HLA in healthy donors. Here immunoSEQ multiplex PCR was the method, and the copy in TCRdb shows in-frame clones only, minus some. The data hold around 100,000 clones, with 80% to 85% observed a single time. The sequenced sample consisted of PBMCs. These receptors were collected from a man aged 25 to 40 in good health and CMV-seropositive. CDR3s include the opening cysteine and the closing phenylalanine or tryptophan. D genes are given only for firm matches. Clone sizes are given selectively: once, few, many, or a class where the clone is expanded.

CDR3aa,CDR3nt,j_gene,len,abundance,v_gene,d_gene
CASSTDHRAETQYF,TGTGCCAGCAGCACGGATCACAGGGCAGAGACCCAGTACTTC,TRBJ2-5,14,-,TRBV5-4,-
CASSVGQGVNTEAFF,TGTGCCAGCAGCGTAGGACAGGGGGTGAACACTGAAGCTTTCTTT,TRBJ1-1,15,-,TRBV9,TRBD1
CASGSSIGGSQNTEAFF,TGCGCCAGCGGATCCTCGATCGGGGGAAGCCAGAACACTGAAGCTTTCTTT,TRBJ1-1,17,-,TRBV5-1,-
CASSYQETGGYTF,TGTGCCAGCAGTTACCAGGAGACAGGTGGCTACACCTTC,TRBJ1-2,13,-,TRBV6-5,-
CASSPPSRQVGHTEAFF,TGTGCCAGCTCACCACCGAGTAGGCAGGTTGGGCACACTGAAGCTTTCTTT,TRBJ1-1,17,-,TRBV18,-
CASSYTEGMSAEAFF,TGTGCCAGCAGTTATACGGAGGGGATGAGCGCTGAAGCTTTCTTT,TRBJ1-1,15,-,TRBV2,-
CASSIWGYEQFF,TGTGCCAGCAGTATTTGGGGCTATGAGCAGTTCTTC,TRBJ2-1,12,-,TRBV27,-
CASTGPGVGYTF,TGTGCCAGCACCGGACCGGGGGTGGGCTACACCTTC,TRBJ1-2,12,few,TRBV28,-
CASGRYRDSEAFF,TGTGCCAGCGGACGGTACCGGGACAGTGAAGCTTTCTTT,TRBJ1-1,13,-,TRBV2,TRBD1
CASSFSGGDYGYTF,TGTGCCAGCAGCTTTTCGGGGGGGGACTATGGCTACACCTTC,TRBJ1-2,14,-,TRBV28,-
CASSVGEGRVGTDTQYF,TGTGCCAGCAGCGTAGGGGAGGGACGAGTCGGCACAGATACGCAGTATTTT,TRBJ2-3,17,-,TRBV9,TRBD2
CSATDRGLSYGYTF,TGCAGCGCAACAGACAGGGGGCTGAGCTATGGCTACACCTTC,TRBJ1-2,14,-,TRBV29-1,TRBD1
CASSQTTGNQPQHF,TGTGCCAGCAGCCAGACGACAGGGAATCAGCCCCAGCATTTT,TRBJ1-5,14,-,TRBV7-9,TRBD1
CSERGIGEAFF,TGCAGTGAAAGGGGGATAGGGGAAGCTTTCTTT,TRBJ1-1,11,-,TRBV20-1,-
CASSSPEEYEQYF,TGTGCCAGCAGCTCACCAGAGGAGTACGAGCAGTACTTC,TRBJ2-7,13,-,TRBV7-9,-